Here is one T cell receptor (beta chain) with its context. The antigen is undetermined. The data derive from a study of shared clonotypes between healthy human individuals. Study context: A couple of women and a few men aged 18 to 49 made up the donors.

Study-wide findings and caveats: Relative to clonotypes present in all four donors, those not shared had lower generation probabilities. What rarefaction showed was incomplete sorted-subset sequencing despite large depth.

The protocol was immunoSEQ multiplex PCR, while the TCRdb copy is restricted to in-frame clones and leaves out a portion. Of hundreds of thousands of clones detected, roughly 96% appear once; the ten largest clones hold 0.095% to 0.13%. Terminally differentiated effector memory CD45RA+ cells were excluded by CCR7 positive selection of CD45RO-negative cells. Among the donors, all were Caucasian adults who lived in Nashville, Tennessee. Germline CDR1 LNHDA, CDR2 SQIVND (reference sequence). CDR3 length equals 16 residues. Between the trimmed V and J ends, which lost 5 bases and 0 bases, there was a span of 15 bases.

The sample consisted of naive CD8+ T cells sorted from blood. The sequence derives from a woman in her twenties or thirties in good health. This rearrangement joins TRBV19 to TRBJ2-3, with a tentative D call TRBD2 (5 bases). The CDR3 loop reads CASSVWTRLSTDTQYF. CDR3 nucleotides: TGTGCCAGTAGTGTCTGGACTCGCCTAAGCACAGATACGCAGTATTTT. The full variable domain, rest sourced from reference TRBV19 and TRBJ2-3, is DGGITQSPKYLFRKEGQNVTLSCEQNLNHDAMYWYRQDPGQGLRLIYYSQIVNDFQKGDIAEGYSVSREKKESFPLTVTSAQKNPTAFYLCASSVWTRLSTDTQYFGPGTRLTVL.